The T cell receptor beta chain under discussion was sequenced for a study of blood T cell repertoires in COVID-19. Study context: Samples came from the United States, Italy and Spain, spanning acute and convalescent COVID-19.

Repertoires were generated with immunoSEQ multiplex PCR, while TCRdb's copy carries only in-frame clones and drops some. This table has approximately 500,000 clones, about 89% appearing once. The germline V and J ends were trimmed by 2 bases and 2 bases, with 9 bases remaining between them. The CDR3 totals 14 residues. The germline CDR1 and CDR2 sequences are SNHLY and FYNNEI. This rearrangement joins TRBV2 to TRBJ1-2, with a weak D call TRBD1 (5 bases). Source material: peripheral blood. The clonotype originates from a woman between 45 and 60 years old with COVID-19, enrolled during active disease. The CDR3 DNA reads TGTGCCAGCAGTGAATGGGGCCCAAACTATGGCTACACCTTC. This gives the protein CASSEWGPNYGYTF.